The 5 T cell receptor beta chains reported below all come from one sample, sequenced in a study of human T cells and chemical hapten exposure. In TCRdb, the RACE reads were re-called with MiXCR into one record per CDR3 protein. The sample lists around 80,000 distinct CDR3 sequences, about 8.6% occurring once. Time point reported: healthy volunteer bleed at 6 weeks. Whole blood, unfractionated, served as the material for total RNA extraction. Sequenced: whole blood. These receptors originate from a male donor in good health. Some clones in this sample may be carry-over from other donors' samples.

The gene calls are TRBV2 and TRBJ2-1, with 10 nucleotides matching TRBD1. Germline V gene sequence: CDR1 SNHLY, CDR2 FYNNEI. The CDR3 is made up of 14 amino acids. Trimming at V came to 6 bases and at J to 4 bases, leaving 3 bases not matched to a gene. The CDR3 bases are TGTGCCAGCAGGGACAGGGGGACGTACAATGAGCAGTTCTTC. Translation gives CASRDRGTYNEQFF.

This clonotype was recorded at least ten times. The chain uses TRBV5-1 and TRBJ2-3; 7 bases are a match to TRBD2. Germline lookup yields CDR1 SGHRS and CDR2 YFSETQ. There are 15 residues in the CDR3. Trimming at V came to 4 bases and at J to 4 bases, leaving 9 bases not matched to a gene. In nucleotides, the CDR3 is TGCGCCAGCAGCCCGGGAGGCCGGATTGCAGATACGCAGTATTTT. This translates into CASSPGGRIADTQYF.

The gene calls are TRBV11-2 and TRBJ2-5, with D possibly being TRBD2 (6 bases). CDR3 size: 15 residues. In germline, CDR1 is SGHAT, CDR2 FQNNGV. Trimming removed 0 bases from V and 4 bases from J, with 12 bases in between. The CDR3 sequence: CASSLDPSGRETQYF. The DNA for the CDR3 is TGTGCCAGCAGCTTAGATCCCAGCGGGCGAGAGACCCAGTACTTC.

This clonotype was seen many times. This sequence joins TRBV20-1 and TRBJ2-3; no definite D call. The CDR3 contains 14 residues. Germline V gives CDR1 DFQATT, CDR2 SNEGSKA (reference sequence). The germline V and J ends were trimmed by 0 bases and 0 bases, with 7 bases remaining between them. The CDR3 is CSARDSDSTDTQYF. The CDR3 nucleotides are TGCAGTGCTAGAGATAGTGACAGCACAGATACGCAGTATTTT.

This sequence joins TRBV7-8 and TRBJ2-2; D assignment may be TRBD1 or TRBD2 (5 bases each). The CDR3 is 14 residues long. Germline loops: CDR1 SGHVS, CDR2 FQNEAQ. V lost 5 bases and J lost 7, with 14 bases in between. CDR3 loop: CASSVNRDHGELFF. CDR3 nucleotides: TGTGCCAGCAGCGTAAACCGGGACCACGGGGAGCTGTTTTTT.